The 20 T cell receptor beta chains in this list originate from one sample, sequenced in a study of brain T cells in children with intractable seizures. Using immunoSEQ multiplex PCR, the repertoire was profiled, and TCRdb retains in-frame clones only, with some absent. Here the sample spans 95,000 to 120,000 clones, 90% to 95% being singletons. This material consisted of peripheral blood, taken at surgery. These receptors were obtained from a boy in the first two years of life with hemimegalencephaly and intractable seizures.

CDR3 nucleotides: TGTGCCACCTTCCCACAACCCGGACAGGGGGCTGCTGGCTACACCTTC. Amino acid sequence: CATFPQPGQGAAGYTF. V is TRBV15 and J is TRBJ1-2, with 11 bases lining up with TRBD1. CDR1 is LNHNV and CDR2 is YYDKDF in the germline V gene (reference sequence). Trimming removed 8 bases from V and 7 bases from J; junction bases left unmatched: 15. CDR3 length: 16 residues.

This clone has just one count. The CDR3 region is CASSLGLRQNENTEAFF. DNA of the CDR3: TGCGCCAGCAGCTTGGGTTTGCGTCAGAACGAAAACACTGAAGCTTTCTTT. The chain recombines TRBV5-1 with TRBJ1-1; D is unresolved. V lost 0 bases to trimming and J lost 2 bases, with 17 bases between them. Germline lookup yields CDR1 SGHRS and CDR2 YFSETQ. The CDR3 is 17 amino acids.

The chain employs TRBV7-2 and TRBJ2-7; 13 nucleotides line up with TRBD2. The CDR3 contains 15 residues. With 5 bases clipped from V and 1 base from J, the junction kept 2 bases outside the gene matches. Germline V lookup: CDR1 SGHTA, CDR2 FQGNSA. This CDR3 reads CASSRTSGGSYEQYF. In nucleotides, the CDR3 is TGTGCCAGCAGCCGGACTAGCGGGGGTTCCTACGAGCAGTACTTC.

The rearrangement links TRBV20-1 to TRBJ2-1; possible D gene TRBD2, 6 bases. CDR3 length: 17 amino acids. V shed 3 bases and J shed 0 bases, with 18 bases lying between them. CDR1 DFQATT and CDR2 SNEGSKA come from the germline V gene (reference sequence). In DNA, the CDR3 is TGCAGTGCTAGTATTATCAGCGGGTGGTCCTCCTACAATGAGCAGTTCTTC. It yields the protein CSASIISGWSSYNEQFF.

The rearrangement joins TRBV4-2 to TRBJ1-2, with D possibly matching TRBD1 (6 bases). The CDR3 loop spans 15 amino acids. Trimming cost V 1 base and J 8 bases, with 17 bases left between them. The germline V gene has CDR1 LGHNA and CDR2 YNFKEQ. The DNA of the CDR3 is TGTGCCAGCAGCCAAGCCCCGGGGGACATGTGGGGCTACACCTTC. It yields the protein CASSQAPGDMWGYTF.

The V call is TRBV7-2, the J call TRBJ2-1; 11 nucleotides line up with TRBD2. J gave up 7 bases and V 4 bases, and 3 bases lay outside the gene matches. The CDR3 runs 14 residues. The germline V gene encodes CDR1 SGHTA and CDR2 FQGNSA. CDR3 bases: TGTGCCAGCAGCTGGTCTAGCGGGAGGAATGAGCAGTTCTTC. Its protein product is CASSWSSGRNEQFF.

The chain uses TRBV28 and TRBJ2-7, with 8 bases that match TRBD1. Germline V gene data show CDR1 as MDHEN and CDR2 as SYDVKM. The CDR3 has 14 amino acids. V was clipped by 4 bases and J by 6 bases; unmatched bases: 8. The CDR3 reads CASSYETGVGEQYF. As DNA, the CDR3 is TGTGCCAGCAGTTACGAGACAGGGGTCGGCGAGCAGTACTTC. Full variable domain (rest looked up from reference TRBV28 and TRBJ2-7): DVKVTQSSRYLVKRTGEKVFLECVQDMDHENMFWYRQDPGLGLRLIYFSYDVKMKEKGDIPEGYSVSREKKERFSLILESASTNQTSMYLCASSYETGVGEQYFGPGTRLTVT.

The chain employs TRBV6-1 and TRBJ2-7, with 13 positions matching TRBD2. Per germline, CDR1 MNHNS and CDR2 SASEGT. V dropped 1 base and J dropped 5; count of bases not matched to a gene: 2. The CDR3 has 15 amino acids. CDR3 DNA sequence: TGTGCCAGCAGTGAAGGGACTAGCGGGAGTAACGAGCAGTACTTC. Translating it yields CASSEGTSGSNEQYF.

V is TRBV11-2 and J is TRBJ2-3, with 9 bases lining up with TRBD1. The CDR3 extends over 15 amino acids. Germline loops: CDR1 SGHAT, CDR2 FQNNGV. V shed 3 bases, J shed 1 base, and the junction held 2 bases outside the gene matches. CDR3 DNA: TGTGCCAGCAGCTTCCGGACAGGGGGCACAGATACGCAGTATTTT. This translates into CASSFRTGGTDTQYF.

The chain couples TRBV3-1 (or the pseudogene TRBV3-2) to TRBJ2-5, with unresolved D. CDR1 LGHDT and CDR2 YNNKEL come from the germline V gene (reference sequence). CDR3 length equals 12 residues. The V end lost 3 bases, the J end lost 5 bases, and 7 bases lay between the germline ends. CDR3 amino acids: CASSHPRETQYF. CDR3 sequence (DNA): TGTGCCAGCAGCCATCCCCGGGAGACCCAGTACTTC.

V usage is TRBV27 and J usage is TRBJ1-1, with no clear D. V was cut by 1 base and J by 5 bases, with 11 bases left in between. The CDR3 extends over 14 amino acids. The germline V gene has CDR1 MNHEY and CDR2 SMNVEV (reference sequence). The CDR3 loop is CASSLYPRGTEAFF. The CDR3 region has the DNA TGTGCCAGCAGTTTATACCCCCGGGGAACTGAAGCTTTCTTT.

The chain uses TRBV6-5 and TRBJ2-1; 8 bases agree with TRBD2. The germline CDR1 and CDR2 sequences are MNHEY and SVGAGI. The V gene end was trimmed by 7 bases and the J gene end by 9 bases; junction bases not matched to a gene: 2. The CDR3 totals 11 residues. The CDR3 bases are TGTGCCAGCATCGCGGGGGGTGAGCAGTTCTTC. It specifies CASIAGGEQFF.

The chain uses TRBV19 and TRBJ1-1, with D unresolved. The CDR3 is 14 amino acids. Trimming took off 6 bases at V and 0 bases at J, with 11 bases between the two ends. CDR1 and CDR2 (germline): LNHDA, SQIVND (reference sequence). This CDR3 reads CASRRVELNTEAFF. CDR3 sequence (DNA): TGTGCCAGTAGACGGGTGGAGCTGAACACTGAAGCTTTCTTT.

Written as DNA, the CDR3 is TGTGCCAGTAGTATGGAACGAAGGAGCGGCTACACCTTC. Its translation is CASSMERRSGYTF. The chain is built from TRBV19 and TRBJ1-2; D is ambiguous. V was pared by 3 bases and J by 8 bases, with 13 bases between. This CDR3 has 13 residues. CDR1 and CDR2 (germline): LNHDA, SQIVND (reference sequence).

V gene TRBV15 combines with J gene TRBJ1-2; tentatively, D is TRBD1 (5 bases). V dropped 1 base and J dropped 0 bases, with 9 bases sitting between them. Germline V gives CDR1 LNHNV, CDR2 YYDKDF (reference sequence). CDR3 length: 15 residues. The DNA for the CDR3 is TGTGCCACCAGCAGAGCTGGGGCAACTAACTATGGCTACACCTTC. Protein product: CATSRAGATNYGYTF.

V is TRBV5-6 and J is TRBJ2-3; either TRBD1 or TRBD2 may fit D (5 bases each). Trimming shortened V by 4 bases and J by 0 bases, and 15 bases separated the two germline ends. This CDR3 region has 16 residues. Germline V gives CDR1 SGHDT, CDR2 YYEEEE. The CDR3 region is CASSGDLGSSTDTQYF. The CDR3 nucleotides read TGTGCCAGCAGCGGGGACCTAGGATCTAGCACAGATACGCAGTATTTT.

The chain couples TRBV28 to TRBJ1-1; possible D gene TRBD1, 6 bases. Per the germline V gene, CDR1 is MDHEN and CDR2 is SYDVKM. V dropped 7 bases and J dropped 11 bases, with 17 bases sitting between them. The CDR3 is made up of 12 amino acids. The CDR3 region has the DNA TGTGCCAGCAAACTGTGGGGGGCGGAGGCTTTCTTT. Translation: CASKLWGAEAFF. Full variable domain (missing parts from reference TRBV28 and TRBJ1-1): DVKVTQSSRYLVKRTGEKVFLECVQDMDHENMFWYRQDPGLGLRLIYFSYDVKMKEKGDIPEGYSVSREKKERFSLILESASTNQTSMYLCASKLWGAEAFFGQGTRLTVV.

The rearrangement uses TRBV5-5 and TRBJ2-3; D unresolved. V shed 4 bases and J shed 0 bases, with 6 bases lying between them. The length of the CDR3 is 13 residues. The germline V gene encodes CDR1 SGHKS and CDR2 YYEKEE (reference sequence). CDR3 bases: TGTGCCAGCAGCACAGCTAGCACAGATACGCAGTATTTT. Translation: CASSTASTDTQYF. The complete variable domain, with remaining parts taken from reference TRBV5-5 and TRBJ2-3, reads DAGVTQSPTHLIKTRGQQVTLRCSPISGHKSVSWYQQVLGQGPQFIFQYYEKEERGRGNFPDRFSARQFPNYSSELNVNALLLGDSALYLCASSTASTDTQYFGPGTRLTVL.

V gene TRBV5-1 combines with J gene TRBJ2-7, with no clear D. The V end was cut by 0 bases, the J end by 3 bases, with 4 bases between. The CDR3 extends over 12 amino acids. CDR1 is SGHRS and CDR2 is YFSETQ in the germline V gene. CDR3: CASSLGHYEQYF. The DNA of the CDR3 is TGCGCCAGCAGCTTGGGACACTACGAGCAGTACTTC. Based on the CDR3 plus reference TRBV5-1 and TRBJ2-7, the full variable domain is KAGVTQTPRYLIKTRGQQVTLSCSPISGHRSVSWYQQTPGQGLQFLFEYFSETQRNKGNFPGRFSGRQFSNSRSEMNVSTLELGDSALYLCASSLGHYEQYFGPGTRLTVT.

The count of this clone is one. This chain connects TRBV27 to TRBJ2-7; tentative D call: TRBD1 (6 bases). The germline V and J ends were trimmed by 5 bases and 3 bases, with 14 bases remaining between them. CDR1 and CDR2 from the germline V gene are MNHEY and SMNVEV (reference sequence). CDR3 length: 14 amino acids. CDR3 nucleotides: TGTGCCAGCAGTCCGTTGGGCAGGGGCTACGAGCAGTACTTC. This encodes CASSPLGRGYEQYF.